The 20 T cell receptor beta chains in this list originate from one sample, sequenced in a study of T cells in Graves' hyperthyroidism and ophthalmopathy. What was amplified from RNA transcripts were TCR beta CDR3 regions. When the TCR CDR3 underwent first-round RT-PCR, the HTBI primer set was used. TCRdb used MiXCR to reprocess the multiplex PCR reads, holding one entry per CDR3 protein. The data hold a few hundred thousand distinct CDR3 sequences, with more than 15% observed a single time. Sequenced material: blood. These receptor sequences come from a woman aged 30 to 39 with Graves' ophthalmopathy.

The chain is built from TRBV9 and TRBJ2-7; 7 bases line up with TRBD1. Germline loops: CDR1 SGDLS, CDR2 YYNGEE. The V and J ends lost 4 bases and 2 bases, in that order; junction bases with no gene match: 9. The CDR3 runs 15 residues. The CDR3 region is CASSLRQGGAYEQYF. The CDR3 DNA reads TGTGCCAGCAGCCTCCGACAGGGTGGGGCCTACGAGCAGTACTTC.

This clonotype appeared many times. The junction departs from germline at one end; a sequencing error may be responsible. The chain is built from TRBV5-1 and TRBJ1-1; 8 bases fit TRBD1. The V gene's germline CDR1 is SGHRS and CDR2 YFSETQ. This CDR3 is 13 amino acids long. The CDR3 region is CASSSQGGTEAFF. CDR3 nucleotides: TGTGCCAGCAGTTCACAGGGGGGCACTGAAGCTTTCTTT.

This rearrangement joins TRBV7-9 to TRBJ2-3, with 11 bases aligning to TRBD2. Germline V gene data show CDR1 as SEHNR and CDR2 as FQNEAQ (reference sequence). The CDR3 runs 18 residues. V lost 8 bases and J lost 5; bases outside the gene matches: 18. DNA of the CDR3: TGTGCCAGCCCACTCATAGCGGGAGGGCCCTCCGCGTTAGATACGCAGTATTTT. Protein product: CASPLIAGGPSALDTQYF.

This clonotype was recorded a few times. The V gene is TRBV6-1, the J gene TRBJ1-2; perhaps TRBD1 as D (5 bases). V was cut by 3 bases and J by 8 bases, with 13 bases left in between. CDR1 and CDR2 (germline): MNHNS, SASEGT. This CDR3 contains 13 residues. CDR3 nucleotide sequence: TGTGCCAGCAGTGAGAGATCAGGGCAAGGCTACACCTTC. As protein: CASSERSGQGYTF.

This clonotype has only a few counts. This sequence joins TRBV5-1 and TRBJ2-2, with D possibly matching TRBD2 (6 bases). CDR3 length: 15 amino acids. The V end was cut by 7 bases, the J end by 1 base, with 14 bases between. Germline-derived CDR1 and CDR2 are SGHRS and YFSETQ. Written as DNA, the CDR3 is TGCGCCAGCGCCCGGGGGACCGAGAACACCGGGGAGCTGTTTTTT. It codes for CASARGTENTGELFF.

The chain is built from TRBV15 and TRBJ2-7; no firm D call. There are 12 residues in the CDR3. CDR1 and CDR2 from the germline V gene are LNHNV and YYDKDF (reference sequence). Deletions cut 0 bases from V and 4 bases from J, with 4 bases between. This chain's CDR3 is CATSRDRYEQYF. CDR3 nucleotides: TGTGCCACCAGCAGAGATCGGTACGAGCAGTACTTC.

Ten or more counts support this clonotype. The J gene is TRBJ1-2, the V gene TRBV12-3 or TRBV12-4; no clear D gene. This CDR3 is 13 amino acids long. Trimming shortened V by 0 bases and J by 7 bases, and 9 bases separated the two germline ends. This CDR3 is CASSLAAPRGYTF. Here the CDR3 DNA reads TGTGCCAGCAGTTTAGCCGCCCCTCGTGGCTACACCTTC.

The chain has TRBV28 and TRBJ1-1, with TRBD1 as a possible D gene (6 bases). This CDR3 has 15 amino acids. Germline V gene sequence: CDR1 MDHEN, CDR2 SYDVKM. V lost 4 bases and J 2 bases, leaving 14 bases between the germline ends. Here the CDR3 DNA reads TGTGCCAGCAGTTCCGGGACATACCGCAACACTGAAGCTTTCTTT. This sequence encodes CASSSGTYRNTEAFF.

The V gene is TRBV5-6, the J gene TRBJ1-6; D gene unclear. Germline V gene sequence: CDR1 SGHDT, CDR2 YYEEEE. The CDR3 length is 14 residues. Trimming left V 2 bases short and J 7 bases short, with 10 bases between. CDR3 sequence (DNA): TGTGCCAGCAGCTTCGGCGGCAGGAATTCACCCCTCCACTTT. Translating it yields CASSFGGRNSPLHF.

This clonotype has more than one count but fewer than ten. The CDR3 sequence is CASSQGEGSGANVLTF. CDR3 nucleotides: TGCGCCAGCAGCCAAGGGGAGGGCTCTGGGGCCAACGTCCTGACTTTC. The chain combines TRBV4-3 with TRBJ2-6; 7 bases agree with TRBD2. Trimming cost V 1 base and J 0 bases; bases outside gene matches: 0. CDR1 LGHNA and CDR2 YSLEER come from the germline V gene. The CDR3 contains 16 residues.

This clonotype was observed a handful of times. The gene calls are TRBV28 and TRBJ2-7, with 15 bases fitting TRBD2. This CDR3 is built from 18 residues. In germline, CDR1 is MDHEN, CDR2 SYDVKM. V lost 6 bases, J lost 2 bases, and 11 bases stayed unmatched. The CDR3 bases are TGTGCCAGCAGGCCATCGGGACTAGCGGGAGGTAATCCCTACGAGCAGTACTTC. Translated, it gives CASRPSGLAGGNPYEQYF.

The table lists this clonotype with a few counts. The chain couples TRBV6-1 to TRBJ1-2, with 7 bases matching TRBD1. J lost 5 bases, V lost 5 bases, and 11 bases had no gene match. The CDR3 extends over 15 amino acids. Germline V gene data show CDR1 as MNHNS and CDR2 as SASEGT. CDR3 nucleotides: TGTGCCAGCAGTTCTACCTCCGGGACAGATTATGGCTACACCTTC. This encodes CASSSTSGTDYGYTF.

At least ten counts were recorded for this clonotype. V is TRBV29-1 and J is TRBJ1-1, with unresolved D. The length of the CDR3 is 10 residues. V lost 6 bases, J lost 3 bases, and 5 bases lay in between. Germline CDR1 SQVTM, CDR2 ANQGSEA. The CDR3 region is CSVAHTEAFF. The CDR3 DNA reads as TGCAGCGTGGCCCACACTGAAGCTTTCTTT.

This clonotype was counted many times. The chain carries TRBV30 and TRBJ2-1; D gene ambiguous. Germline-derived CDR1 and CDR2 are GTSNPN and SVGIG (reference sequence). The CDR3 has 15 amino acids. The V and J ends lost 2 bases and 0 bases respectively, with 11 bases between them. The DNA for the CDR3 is TGTGCCTGGAGTTCAGTCGGTGGCTCCTACAATGAGCAGTTCTTC. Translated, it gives CAWSSVGGSYNEQFF.

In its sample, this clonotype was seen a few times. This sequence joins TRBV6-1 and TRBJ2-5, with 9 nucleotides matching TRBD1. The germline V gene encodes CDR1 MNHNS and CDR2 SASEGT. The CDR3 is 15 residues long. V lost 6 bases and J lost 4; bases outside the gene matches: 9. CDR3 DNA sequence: TGTGCCAGCAGCACTCCGGGACAGGGAGGAGAGACCCAGTACTTC. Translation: CASSTPGQGGETQYF.

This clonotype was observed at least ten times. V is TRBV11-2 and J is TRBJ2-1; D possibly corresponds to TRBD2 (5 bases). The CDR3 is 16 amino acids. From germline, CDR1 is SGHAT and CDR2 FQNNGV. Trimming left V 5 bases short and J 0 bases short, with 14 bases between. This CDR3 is CASSPSGFFSYNEQFF. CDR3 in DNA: TGTGCCAGCAGCCCGAGCGGATTTTTCTCCTACAATGAGCAGTTCTTC.

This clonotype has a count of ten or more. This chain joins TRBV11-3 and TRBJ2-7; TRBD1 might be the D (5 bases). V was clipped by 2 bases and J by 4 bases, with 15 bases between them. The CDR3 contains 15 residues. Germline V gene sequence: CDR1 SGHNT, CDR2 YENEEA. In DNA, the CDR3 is TGTGCCAGCAGCTTAAGGGCAGGGTCGGATTACGAGCAGTACTTC. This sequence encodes CASSLRAGSDYEQYF.

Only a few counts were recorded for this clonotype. The CDR3 region has the DNA TGTGCCAGCAGTGAAAGGACAGGGACTTACGAGCAGTACTTC. This codes for CASSERTGTYEQYF. The J gene is TRBJ2-7, the V gene TRBV6-1, with 8 bases that match TRBD1. J lost 4 bases, V lost 2 bases, and 4 bases had no gene match. The length of the CDR3 is 14 residues. Germline lookup yields CDR1 MNHNS and CDR2 SASEGT.

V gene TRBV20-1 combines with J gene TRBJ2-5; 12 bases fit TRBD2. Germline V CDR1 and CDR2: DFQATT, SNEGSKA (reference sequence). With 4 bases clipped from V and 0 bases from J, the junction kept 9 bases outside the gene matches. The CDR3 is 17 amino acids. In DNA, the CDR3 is TGCAGTGCTACGGGGACTAGCGGGTCCGGATACCAAGAGACCCAGTACTTC. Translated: CSATGTSGSGYQETQYF.

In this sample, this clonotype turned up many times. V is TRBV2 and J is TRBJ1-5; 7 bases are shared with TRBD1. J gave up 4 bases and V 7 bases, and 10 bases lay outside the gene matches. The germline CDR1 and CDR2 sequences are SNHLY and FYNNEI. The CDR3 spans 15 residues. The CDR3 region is CASKLGAGGNQPQHF. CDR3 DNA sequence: TGTGCCAGCAAGTTAGGGGCAGGGGGAAATCAGCCCCAGCATTTT.